The entry below gives a single T cell receptor (beta chain) sequence along with its context. Its target is not known. The data were obtained in a study of vaccination effects on CD4 cells after COVID-19. The CDR3 runs to 11 residues. Trimming cost V 0 bases and J 8 bases, with 3 bases left between them. CDR1 is KGHDR, CDR2 SFDVKD, per germline. Study findings and constraints: Marked clonal contraction was seen late after vaccination (in both infection- and vaccine-induced clones).

Antigen-specific CD4+ T cell clonotypes were called by their expansion after viral peptide-pool culture in ViraFEST. When about ten days of culture had elapsed, CD4+ T cells were isolated. According to the study, vaccine recipients showed no prior SARS-CoV-2 infection and negative nucleocapsid antibodies. Wells each received around 2.1 million PBMC, cultured with approximately 9.7 IU/ml IL-2 and 9.5 to 10 ug/ml peptides. Half-medium changes using IL-2 medium occurred on days 3 and 7. TCRdb keeps only in-frame clones here, not all; method: immunoSEQ multiplex PCR. This table has 74,000 or so clones, 80% appearing once.

This rearrangement joins TRBV24-1 to TRBJ1-2; D ambiguous. The clonotype was recovered from a human donor who received a COVID-19 vaccine. Sequences were derived from CD4+ T cells from PBMCs cultured with SARS-CoV-2 spike peptides, sampled before COVID-19 vaccination. The CDR3 DNA is TGTGCCACCAGTGATTTGCAGGGCTACACCTTC. This gives the protein CATSDLQGYTF.